A selection of T cell receptor beta chains follows, all from one sample in a study of early T cells in non-severe SARS-CoV-2 infection. In TCRdb, the 5' RACE reads were re-called with MiXCR into one record per CDR3 protein. The repertoire has roughly 70,000 distinct CDR3 sequences, just over 20% of them found once; the top ten carry approximately 15%. The sequencing used whole blood, collected at baseline. These receptors were obtained from an adult who was a healthcare worker with PCR-confirmed SARS-CoV-2 infection or an uninfected control (not recorded which). CDR3s leave out the opening cysteine and the closing phenylalanine or tryptophan. Each record gives: V gene, J gene, CDR3 protein.

v_call: TRBV9
j_call: TRBJ1-1
cdr3_aa: ASSVATGGGTEAF

v_call: TRBV9
j_call: TRBJ1-2
cdr3_aa: ASSVEDNYGYT

v_call: TRBV28
j_call: TRBJ2-2
cdr3_aa: ASVDRGNTGELF

v_call: TRBV25-1
j_call: TRBJ1-1
cdr3_aa: ASSEYSSGKTEAF

v_call: TRBV7-6
j_call: TRBJ2-3
cdr3_aa: ASSFGGGPTDTQY

v_call: TRBV7-3
j_call: TRBJ1-1
cdr3_aa: ASSFGGGNAEAF

v_call: TRBV19
j_call: TRBJ1-5
cdr3_aa: ASSPAGSGSGNQPQH

v_call: TRBV7-9
j_call: TRBJ1-1
cdr3_aa: ASSLALSGTGAEAF

v_call: TRBV2
j_call: TRBJ2-1
cdr3_aa: ASSASGGGAYNEQF

v_call: TRBV6-2/TRBV6-3
j_call: TRBJ2-3
cdr3_aa: ASSTRTDTDTQY

v_call: TRBV5-4
j_call: TRBJ2-3
cdr3_aa: ASSGPSSGGTDTQY

v_call: TRBV29-1
j_call: TRBJ2-1
cdr3_aa: SVVGGSSYNEQF

v_call: TRBV6-6
j_call: TRBJ2-2
cdr3_aa: ASSYSVRGELF

v_call: TRBV5-5
j_call: TRBJ2-5
cdr3_aa: ASSRQLETQY

v_call: TRBV5-5
j_call: TRBJ2-3
cdr3_aa: ASSWTGWETDTQY

v_call: TRBV6-2/TRBV6-3
j_call: TRBJ1-5
cdr3_aa: ASSLQGYQPQH

v_call: TRBV12-3/TRBV12-4
j_call: TRBJ2-2
cdr3_aa: ASISRQAANTGELF

v_call: TRBV12-3/TRBV12-4
j_call: TRBJ2-3
cdr3_aa: ASSFGRTDTQY

v_call: TRBV10-1
j_call: TRBJ1-2
cdr3_aa: ASSERQNYGYT

v_call: TRBV7-8
j_call: TRBJ1-6
cdr3_aa: ASTVAGTGYNSPLH

v_call: TRBV27
j_call: TRBJ1-2
cdr3_aa: ASSFSRTGLYGYT

v_call: TRBV12-3/TRBV12-4
j_call: TRBJ1-6
cdr3_aa: ASREDRRSSYNSPLH

v_call: TRBV5-1
j_call: TRBJ1-1
cdr3_aa: ASSYGVLMNTEAF

v_call: TRBV6-1
j_call: TRBJ1-5
cdr3_aa: ASSEAGLGSNQPQH

v_call: TRBV7-8
j_call: TRBJ2-5
cdr3_aa: ASSPYREGETQY

v_call: TRBV10-1
j_call: TRBJ2-5
cdr3_aa: ASSESGGETQY

v_call: TRBV12-3/TRBV12-4
j_call: TRBJ2-5
cdr3_aa: ASTVSGLETQY

v_call: TRBV19
j_call: TRBJ2-1
cdr3_aa: ASSIMTGGNEQF

v_call: TRBV30
j_call: TRBJ2-3
cdr3_aa: AWGFTDTQY

v_call: TRBV4-1
j_call: TRBJ2-3
cdr3_aa: ASSQEGVTQY

v_call: TRBV7-2
j_call: TRBJ2-5
cdr3_aa: ASIGLTSGGAGIQY

v_call: TRBV12-3/TRBV12-4
j_call: TRBJ1-5
cdr3_aa: ASSPARGQPQH

v_call: TRBV5-1
j_call: TRBJ2-1
cdr3_aa: ASSLERGKQF